These 3 T cell receptor beta chains came from one sample sequenced in a study of blood T cell repertoires in COVID-19. Sequencing used immunoSEQ multiplex PCR; TCRdb keeps in-frame clones, though not all of them. The sample consists of some 56,000 clones, over 65% of them appearing once. The material sequenced was peripheral blood. Receptor source: a man older than 75 with COVID-19, enrolled during active disease.

This clone was seen only a few times. The rearrangement links TRBV5-1 to TRBJ2-3; 9 nucleotides line up with TRBD2. V shed 0 bases and J 6 bases; nucleotides not matched to a gene: 11. Germline assignment: CDR1 SGHRS and CDR2 YFSETQ. The length of the CDR3 is 17 residues. CDR3 loop: CASSLGGLALGADTQYF. CDR3 in DNA: TGCGCCAGCAGCTTGGGGGGACTAGCCCTTGGGGCGGATACGCAGTATTTT.

The sample holds one count of this clone. This chain links TRBV6-2 or TRBV6-3 with TRBJ2-1; 8 bases line up with TRBD2. This CDR3 is built from 20 residues. J lost 7 bases, V lost 2 bases, and 22 bases had no gene match. Germline lookup yields CDR1 MNHEY and CDR2 SVGEGT. In DNA, the CDR3 is TGTGCCAGCAGTTACCCCCCTCCGAGGGTAGCGGGGACTTGGCGGAATGAGCAGTTCTTC. It translates to CASSYPPPRVAGTWRNEQFF.

The rearrangement uses TRBV18 and TRBJ2-1, with TRBD2 matching over 12 bases. This CDR3 has 17 residues. With 1 base clipped from V and 2 bases from J, the junction kept 3 bases outside the gene matches. Germline values: CDR1 KGHSH, CDR2 LQKENI. CDR3 in amino acids: CASSPRGLAGTYNEQFF. The CDR3 DNA sequence: TGTGCCAGCTCACCACGAGGACTAGCGGGGACCTACAATGAGCAGTTCTTC.